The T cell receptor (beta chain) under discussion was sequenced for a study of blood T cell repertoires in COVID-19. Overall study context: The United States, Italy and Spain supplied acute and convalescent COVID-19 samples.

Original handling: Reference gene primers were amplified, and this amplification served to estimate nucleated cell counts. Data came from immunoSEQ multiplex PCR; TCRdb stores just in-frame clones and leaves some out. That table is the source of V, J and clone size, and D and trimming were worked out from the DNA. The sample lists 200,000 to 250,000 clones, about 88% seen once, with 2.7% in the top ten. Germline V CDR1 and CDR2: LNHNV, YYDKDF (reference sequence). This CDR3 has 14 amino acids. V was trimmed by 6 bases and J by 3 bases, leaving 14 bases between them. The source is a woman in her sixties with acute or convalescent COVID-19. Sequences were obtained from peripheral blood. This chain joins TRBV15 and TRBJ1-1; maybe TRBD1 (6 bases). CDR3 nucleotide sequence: TGTGCCACCAGTTGGACAGTTGGGGACACTGAAGCTTTCTTT. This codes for CATSWTVGDTEAFF.